Following are 13 T cell receptor beta chains from one sample sequenced in a study of shared clonotypes between healthy human individuals. Produced via immunoSEQ multiplex PCR; TCRdb's table is partial and in-frame only. The repertoire holds more than 550,000 clones, 80% to 95% seen once, with 34% in the top ten. The sequencing input was memory CD8+ T cells from PBMCs. Subset in this sample: CD45RO+ cells pooled with CCR7-negative TemRA cells. These receptors were collected from a man aged 18 to 29 in good health. Some clones in this sample may be carry-over from other donors' samples.

This clone was recorded a few times. This chain uses TRBV6-1 with TRBJ2-7; TRBD2 agrees at 7 bases. The CDR3 is 15 amino acids. Per germline, CDR1 MNHNS and CDR2 SASEGT. The trim removed 6 bases at V and 2 bases at J, leaving 10 bases unmatched. CDR3 DNA sequence: TGTGCCAGCAGCCTTAGCCCAAGCGGGACCTACGAGCAGTACTTC. Its protein product is CASSLSPSGTYEQYF.

The chain employs TRBV28 and TRBJ2-6; D gene uncertain. V was pared by 5 bases and J by 1 base, with 9 bases between. The CDR3 is 15 residues long. CDR1 is MDHEN and CDR2 is SYDVKM in the germline V gene. In DNA form, the CDR3 reads TGTGCCAGCAGTCCCGTAGTTTCTGGGGCCAACGTCCTGACTTTC. It yields the protein CASSPVVSGANVLTF.

A remark on this clone: A read error may produce the germline difference seen at one junction end. The same CDR3 arises from other DNA sequences in this sample as well. This chain connects TRBV2 to TRBJ1-2; D is perhaps TRBD1 (6 bases). The germline gives CDR1 SNHLY, CDR2 FYNNEI. This CDR3 contains 14 residues. The CDR3 reads CASRTDRRGYGYTF. CDR3 DNA sequence: TGTGCTAGCAGGACGGACCGAAGGGGGTATGGCTACACCTTC.

This clone was counted a single time. The chain employs TRBV19 and TRBJ2-1, with 7 nucleotides matching TRBD1. The CDR3 extends over 13 amino acids. Germline V gene lookup returns CDR1 LNHDA and CDR2 SQIVND (reference sequence). V was clipped by 9 bases and J by 9 bases; unmatched bases: 11. Here the CDR3 reads CASSVAPGGEQFF. The CDR3 bases are TGTGCCAGCTCAGTAGCACCAGGGGGTGAGCAGTTCTTC.

The chain couples TRBV27 to TRBJ2-7, with 8 bases matching TRBD2. Germline V gene sequence: CDR1 MNHEY, CDR2 SMNVEV (reference sequence). This CDR3 has 17 amino acids. The V and J ends lost 10 bases and 0 bases, in that order; junction bases with no gene match: 17. Here the CDR3 DNA reads TGTGCCACCTACGGGAGGGGAGTAGCGGGGAGCTCCTACGAGCAGTACTTC. Amino acids: CATYGRGVAGSSYEQYF.

The chain is built from TRBV11-1 and TRBJ1-1; 7 bases fit TRBD1. Germline V CDR1 and CDR2: SGHAT, FQDESV (reference sequence). CDR3 size: 16 residues. V lost 7 bases and J lost 3; bases outside the gene matches: 14. The CDR3 spells CASIKQGSGEDTEAFF. The CDR3 region has the DNA TGTGCCAGCATCAAACAGGGGAGTGGTGAGGACACTGAAGCTTTCTTT. Combining the CDR3 with reference TRBV11-1 and TRBJ1-1 gives the whole variable domain EAEVAQSPRYKITEKSQAVAFWCDPISGHATLYWYRQILGQGPELLVQFQDESVVDDSQLPKDRFSAERLKGVDSTLKIQPAELGDSAMYLCASIKQGSGEDTEAFFGQGTRLTVV.

The rearrangement joins TRBV19 to TRBJ2-7; no clear D gene. CDR3 length: 15 residues. Germline V lookup: CDR1 LNHDA, CDR2 SQIVND (reference sequence). Trimming took 5 bases from V and 6 from J, leaving 20 bases between them. DNA for the CDR3: TGTGCCAGTAGTCCGGTAATAGCTAGATCGAGCGAGCAGTACTTC. This encodes CASSPVIARSSEQYF.

J is TRBJ2-7 and V is TRBV27; D is possibly TRBD1 or TRBD2 (6 bases each). This CDR3 has 16 residues. Trimming took off 2 bases at V and 4 bases at J, with 18 bases between the two ends. Germline V gene data show CDR1 as MNHEY and CDR2 as SMNVEV (reference sequence). CDR3 DNA: TGTGCCAGCAGTTTACTTGTGAAGGGGGGCCAATACGAGCAGTACTTC. Translation: CASSLLVKGGQYEQYF.

This chain connects TRBV2 to TRBJ2-1; either TRBD1 or TRBD2 may supply D (6 bases each). This CDR3 is 12 amino acids long. Per the germline V gene, CDR1 is SNHLY and CDR2 is FYNNEI. Trimming removed 11 bases at V and 4 bases at J, with 12 bases between. The CDR3 loop reads CAAGQYYNEQFF. CDR3 nucleotide sequence: TGTGCCGCGGGACAATATTACAATGAGCAGTTCTTC.

The CDR3 DNA reads TGCAGCGTCGACGGGTGGGGGGAGCAGTACTTC. It specifies CSVDGWGEQYF. The V gene is TRBV29-1, the J gene TRBJ2-7; D could derive from TRBD1 or TRBD2 (5 bases each). The CDR3 consists of 11 residues. CDR1 SQVTM and CDR2 ANQGSEA come from the germline V gene. Deletions cut 6 bases from V and 7 bases from J, with 13 bases between.

This chain connects TRBV5-6 to TRBJ2-1, with 10 bases lining up with TRBD2. This CDR3 region has 12 residues. The ends lost 4 bases at V and 10 bases at J; junction bases unmatched: 2. Looked up from germline, CDR1 is SGHDT and CDR2 is YYEEEE. This CDR3 reads CASSETSGEQFF. Written as DNA, the CDR3 is TGTGCCAGCAGCGAGACTAGCGGGGAGCAGTTCTTC.

The V call is TRBV15, the J call TRBJ2-1; 8 nucleotides match TRBD1. J was trimmed by 8 bases and V by 1 base; bases with no gene match: 19. The CDR3 contains 19 residues. In germline, CDR1 is LNHNV, CDR2 YYDKDF (reference sequence). The CDR3, as DNA: TGTGCCACCAGCAGAGGTCGACCCGCCGACAGGGGTGCCGGGGATGAGCAGTTCTTC. It translates to CATSRGRPADRGAGDEQFF. Together with reference TRBV15 and TRBJ2-1, the CDR3 gives the full variable domain: DAMVIQNPRYQVTQFGKPVTLSCSQTLNHNVMYWYQQKSSQAPKLLFHYYDKDFNNEADTPDNFQSRRPNTSFCFLDIRSPGLGDTAMYLCATSRGRPADRGAGDEQFFGPGTRLTVL.

This chain uses TRBV28 with TRBJ2-1; 10 bases fit TRBD2. CDR3 length: 15 residues. Looked up from germline, CDR1 is MDHEN and CDR2 is SYDVKM. J was trimmed by 4 bases and V by 6 bases; bases with no gene match: 6. CDR3 loop: CASSPGSGRYNEQFF. The CDR3 DNA reads TGTGCCAGCAGCCCTGGTAGCGGGAGGTACAATGAGCAGTTCTTC.